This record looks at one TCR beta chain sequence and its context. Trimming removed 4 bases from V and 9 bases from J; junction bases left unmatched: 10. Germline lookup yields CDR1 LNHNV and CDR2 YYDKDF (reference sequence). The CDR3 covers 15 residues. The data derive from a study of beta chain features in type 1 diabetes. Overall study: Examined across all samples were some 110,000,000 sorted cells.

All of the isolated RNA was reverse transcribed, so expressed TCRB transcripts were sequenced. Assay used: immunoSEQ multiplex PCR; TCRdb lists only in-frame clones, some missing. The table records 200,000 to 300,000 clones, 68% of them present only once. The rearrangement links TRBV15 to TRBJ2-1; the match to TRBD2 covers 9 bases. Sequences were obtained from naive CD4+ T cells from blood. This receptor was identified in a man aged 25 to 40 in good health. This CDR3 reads CATSTRGRAMPEQFF. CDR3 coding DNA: TGTGCCACCAGCACCCGCGGGAGGGCCATGCCTGAGCAGTTCTTC.